This T cell receptor beta chain derives from a study of type 1 regulatory T cells. Study as a whole: An in vitro protocol generated T-allo10, a Tr1-enriched, alloantigen-specific CD4 T cell product.

Germline V gene data show CDR1 as ENHRY and CDR2 as SYGVKD. V was cut by 7 bases and J by 0 bases, with 13 bases left in between. The CDR3 has 14 residues. TCRdb independently ran MiXCR on the reads; one entry per CDR3 protein. The sample holds about 68,000 distinct CDR3 sequences, 63% seen once. With respect to this clonotype: As yet, its antigen is unknown.

The origin of this receptor is a human donor in good health. Sequencing input: cultured T cells, either the whole culture or a sorted T cell fraction (not recorded which). Stated subset: Tr1-enriched cell product generated in vitro against host alloantigens. The rearrangement links TRBV10-3 to TRBJ2-7; D gene ambiguous. In DNA form, the CDR3 reads TGTGCCATCACTTTCACACCAGACTCCTACGAGCAGTACTTC. This translates into CAITFTPDSYEQYF.